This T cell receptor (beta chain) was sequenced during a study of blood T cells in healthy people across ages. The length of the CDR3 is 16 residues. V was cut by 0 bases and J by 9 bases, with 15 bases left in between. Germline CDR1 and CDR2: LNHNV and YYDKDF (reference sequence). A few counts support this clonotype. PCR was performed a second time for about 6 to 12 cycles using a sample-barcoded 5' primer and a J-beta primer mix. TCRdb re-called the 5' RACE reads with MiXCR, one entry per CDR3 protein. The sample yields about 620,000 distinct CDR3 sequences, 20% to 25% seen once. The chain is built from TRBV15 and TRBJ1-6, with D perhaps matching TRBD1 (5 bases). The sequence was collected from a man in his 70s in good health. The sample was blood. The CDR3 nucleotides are TGTGCCACCAGCAGAGATACCCAGGCGGGGGGTTCACCCCTCCACTTT. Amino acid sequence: CATSRDTQAGGSPLHF.